Listed below are T cell receptor beta chains from one sample, sequenced in a study of spatial heterogeneity in lung cancer. MiXCR, run by TCRdb on the 5' RACE reads, gives a single entry per CDR3 protein. Among 25,000 to 30,000 distinct CDR3 sequences, around 13% were seen once, and the ten largest hold approximately 25%. The sample in question was PBMCs, obtained at surgery. The receptors derive from a female donor with early-stage non-small cell lung cancer. The conserved cysteine and the conserved F or W are not part of the CDR3 here. Fields, in order: V gene, clone size, CDR3 protein. Not every row has a clone size; where given, it reads once, few, many or a size class.

TRBV7-8,few,ASSLAPDSAYGYT
TRBV6-4,NA,ASMDLNTGELF
TRBV11-2,NA,ASSPRADGFNSPLH
TRBV18,few,ASSPDRDEQF
TRBV5-4,many,ASGYTDTQY
TRBV25-1,few,ASSEGGLPGNEQF
TRBV9,many,ASSGAQASGGAMITQY
TRBV11-1,NA,ASSTGTVYQETQY
TRBV25-1,NA,ASSSGLQY
TRBV9,many,ASSLDRGVGETQY
TRBV27,few,ASSPGRVRTDTQY
TRBV7-9,many,ASSLAYSDNEQF
TRBV20-1,NA,SAERGSPLGYT
TRBV5-1,many,ASSQDVNEKLF
TRBV7-2,NA,ASRSGIAGGDTQY
TRBV5-6,once,ASSLQPGSYEQY
TRBV4-3,many,ASSQVLAGDPALDTQY
TRBV21-1,many,ASSKGTGTGELF
TRBV20-1,many,SARRDSSYEQY
TRBV7-8,many,ASSLGPGPYNEQF
TRBV5-6,many,ASSLALTGPTEAF
TRBV27,many,ASSLSSSDYEQY
TRBV5-1,NA,ASSLGLGGTYEQY
TRBV5-5,NA,ASTLPRKNEQY
TRBV27,many,ASSPLGRRDQPQH
TRBV10-3,many,AISSQGKQPQH
TRBV3-1,NA,ASSQYGTEYGYT
TRBV27,many,ASSLILGTIYEQY
TRBV20-1,many,SVVLEGNIQY
TRBV9,many,ASSTQSGELF
TRBV7-9,NA,ASTPPAGGRGEQF
TRBV20-1,many,SAALVEQY
TRBV9,many,ASSVLAEITGELF
TRBV2,many,ASSELETQY
TRBV10-3,many,AIGGMNTEAF
TRBV12-3/TRBV12-4,NA,ASSLQSGGYEQY
TRBV27,many,ASSLAGSSYEQY
TRBV25-1,many,ASSALTGGVGEPQH
TRBV2,NA,ASSEAVNINEQF
TRBV20-1,many,SARDTEAF
TRBV6-2/TRBV6-3,many,ASRTPISNQPQH
TRBV14,many,ASSQALAGVEQF
TRBV5-6,many,ASSLTSGSLDTQY
TRBV10-3,many,ATKVPGDGYGYT
TRBV10-3,many,AISDGSPNYGYT
TRBV11-1,once,ASSRRFGDSPLH
TRBV7-2,many,ASSSPERVRGTQY
TRBV7-2,few,ASSLTTGGDKQPQH